This T cell receptor (beta chain) was identified in a study of shared clonotypes between healthy human individuals. General study findings and limits: Among donors, clonotype sharing was expected to be affected by sequencing depth.

In the authors' methods: ImmunoSEQ output held junction-only sequences without quality scores, so filtering differed. Sequencing used immunoSEQ multiplex PCR; TCRdb keeps in-frame clones, though not all of them. The V and J calls and the clone size are those of that table, but D and trimming were determined from the DNA. The sample holds 400,000 to 550,000 clones; 79% are singletons and the top ten take about an eighth. Germline V gives CDR1 SGHTA, CDR2 FQGNSA. The germline V and J ends were trimmed by 3 bases and 0 bases, with 12 bases remaining between them. The CDR3 runs to 16 residues. This clone was counted at least ten times. Antigen unknown. Each donor was a Caucasian adult residing in Nashville, Tennessee.

The TCR originated in a woman aged 40 to 50 in good health. Some clones in this sample may be carry-over from other donors' samples. Material for sequencing was PBMCs. This chain uses TRBV7-2 with TRBJ1-3; D may be TRBD1 (5 bases). CDR3 in amino acids: CASSFRGLRSGNTIYF. The CDR3, as DNA: TGTGCCAGCAGCTTTAGGGGCCTTCGCTCTGGAAACACCATATATTTT.